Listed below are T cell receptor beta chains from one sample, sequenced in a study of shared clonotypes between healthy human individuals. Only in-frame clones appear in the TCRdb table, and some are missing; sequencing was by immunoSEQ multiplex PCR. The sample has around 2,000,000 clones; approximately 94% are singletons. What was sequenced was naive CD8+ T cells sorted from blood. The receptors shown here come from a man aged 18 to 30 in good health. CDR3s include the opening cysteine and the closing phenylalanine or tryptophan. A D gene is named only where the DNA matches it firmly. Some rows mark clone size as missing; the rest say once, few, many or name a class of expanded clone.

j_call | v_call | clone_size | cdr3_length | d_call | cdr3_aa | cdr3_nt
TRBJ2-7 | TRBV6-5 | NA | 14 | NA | CASSYASGSYEQYF | TGTGCCAGCAGTTACGCTAGTGGTTCCTACGAGCAGTACTTC
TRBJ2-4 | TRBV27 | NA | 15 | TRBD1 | CASSEDRGAAYIQYF | TGTGCCAGTTCAGAGGACAGGGGGGCCGCATACATTCAGTACTTC
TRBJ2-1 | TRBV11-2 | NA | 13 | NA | CASSLIVSGRQFF | TGTGCCAGCAGCTTAATCGTGTCGGGCAGGCAGTTCTTC
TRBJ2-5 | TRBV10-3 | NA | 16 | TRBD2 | CAISTKSGRAVETQYF | TGTGCCATCAGTACTAAAAGCGGGAGGGCCGTGGAGACCCAGTACTTC
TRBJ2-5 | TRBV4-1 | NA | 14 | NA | CASSLRGAQETQYF | TGCGCCAGCAGCCTACGGGGGGCCCAAGAGACCCAGTACTTC
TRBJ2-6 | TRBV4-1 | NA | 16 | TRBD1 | CASSQGQGPGANVLTF | TGCGCCAGCAGCCAGGGACAGGGGCCTGGGGCCAACGTCCTGACTTTC
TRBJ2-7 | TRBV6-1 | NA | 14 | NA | CASTTLGSSYEQYF | TGTGCCAGCACCACCTTGGGAAGCTCCTACGAGCAGTACTTC
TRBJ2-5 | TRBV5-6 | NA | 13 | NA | CASSPLGQETQYF | TGTGCCAGCAGCCCCCTAGGGCAAGAGACCCAGTACTTC
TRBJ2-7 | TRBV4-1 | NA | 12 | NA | CASGDDYYEQYF | TGCGCCAGCGGGGACGATTACTACGAGCAGTACTTC
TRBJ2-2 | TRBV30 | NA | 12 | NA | CAWSPSIGELFF | TGTGCCTGGAGTCCGTCGATCGGGGAGCTGTTTTTT
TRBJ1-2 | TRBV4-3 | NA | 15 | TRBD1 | CASSQDPGQAGGYTF | TGCGCCAGCAGCCAAGATCCGGGACAGGCTGGAGGCTACACCTTC
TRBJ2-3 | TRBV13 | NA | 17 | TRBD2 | CASSSGLALRGADTQYF | TGTGCCAGCAGCTCGGGACTAGCTCTCAGAGGGGCAGATACGCAGTATTTT
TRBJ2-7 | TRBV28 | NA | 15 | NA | CASSNPRESTYEQYF | TGTGCCAGCAGTAACCCTCGAGAATCTACCTACGAGCAGTACTTC
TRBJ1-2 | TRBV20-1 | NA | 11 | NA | CSATLDRGYTF | TGCAGTGCTACCCTCGACAGGGGCTACACCTTC
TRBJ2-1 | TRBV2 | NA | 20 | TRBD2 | CASRPGGTSGRIGAYNEQFF | TGTGCCAGCAGACCCGGGGGGACTAGCGGGAGAATTGGCGCCTACAATGAGCAGTTCTTC
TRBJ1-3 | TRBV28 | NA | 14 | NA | CASSFRETGNTIYF | TGTGCCAGCAGTTTTCGGGAAACTGGAAACACCATATATTTT
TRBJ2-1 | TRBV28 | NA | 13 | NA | CASRFLVNNEQFF | TGTGCCAGCAGATTTCTCGTAAACAATGAGCAGTTCTTC
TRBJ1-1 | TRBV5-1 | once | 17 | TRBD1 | CASSLWGQGAPNTEAFF | TGCGCCAGCAGCTTGTGGGGACAGGGGGCTCCGAACACTGAAGCTTTCTTT
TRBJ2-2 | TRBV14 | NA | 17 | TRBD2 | CASSQERLAANTGELFF | TGTGCCAGCAGCCAAGAGCGCCTAGCGGCGAACACCGGGGAGCTGTTTTTT
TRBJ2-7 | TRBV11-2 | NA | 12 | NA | CAEGGDGYEQYF | TGTGCAGAAGGGGGGGACGGGTACGAGCAGTACTTC
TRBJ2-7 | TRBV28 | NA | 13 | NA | CASSLGQPYEQYF | TGTGCCAGCAGTTTGGGGCAGCCCTACGAGCAGTACTTC
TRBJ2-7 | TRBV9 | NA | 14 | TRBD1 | CASSRGPSSYEQYF | TGTGCCAGCAGCAGGGGGCCGAGCTCCTACGAGCAGTACTTC
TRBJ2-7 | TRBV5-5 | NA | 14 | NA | CASSAAPGSYEQYF | TGTGCCAGCAGCGCGGCCCCCGGCAGCTACGAGCAGTACTTC
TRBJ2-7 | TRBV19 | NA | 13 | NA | CASSLGSSYEQYF | TGTGCCAGTAGCCTCGGATCTTCCTACGAGCAGTACTTC